The clone carrying this TCR beta chain has only one observation. Its antigen is undetermined. A second PCR of 7 to 11 cycles used a sample-barcoded 5' primer and a J-beta primer mix. Per sample, CDR3-containing paired-end reads numbered at least 2.5 million. TCRdb passed the 5' RACE reads through MiXCR, listing each CDR3 protein once. The sample has hundreds of thousands of distinct CDR3 sequences, approximately 60% seen once. The germline V and J ends were trimmed by 4 bases and 5 bases, with 18 bases remaining between them. The CDR3 sequence is 15 residues long. The germline V gene has CDR1 SGHDN and CDR2 FVKESK. The source of the sample is a study of blood T cells in healthy people across ages. General study points: Any conclusive comparison of naive versus antigen-experienced cells was prevented by using unsorted PBMCs. From one million sequenced T cells, diversity estimates were lower bounds.

Caucasian, healthy and from Russia, the donors were aged between about 6 and 90. The chain carries TRBV14 and TRBJ2-7, with TRBD1 as a possible D gene (6 bases). This clonotype was sampled from a middle-aged man in good health. Sequencing input: blood. Here the CDR3 DNA reads TGTGCCAGCAGCCCCCCGGGGACAAATCCCCACGAGCAGTACTTC. It is translated as CASSPPGTNPHEQYF.